The rows below give T cell receptor beta chains drawn from one sample of a study of blood T cell repertoires in COVID-19. The table came from immunoSEQ multiplex PCR; TCRdb's copy has only in-frame clones and leaves some out. The profile shows 180,000 or so clones, around 85% of them singletons. Sequencing was carried out using peripheral blood. The origin of the receptors is a man aged 45-65 years who had recovered from COVID-19. CDR3s include the opening cysteine and the closing phenylalanine or tryptophan. Each record gives: clone size, D gene, J gene, V gene, CDR3 protein, CDR3 DNA. The D gene is left open where the match is weak. Rows give clone size only sometimes, using once, few, many, or a class for an expanded clone.

size: -
D: TRBD1
J: TRBJ1-2
V: TRBV28
CDR3: CASSSGQGEGYTF
DNA: TGTGCCAGCAGTTCCGGACAGGGGGAAGGCTACACCTTC

size: few
D: TRBD1
J: TRBJ2-5
V: TRBV5-1
CDR3: CASAPGTGGYQETQYF
DNA: TGCGCCAGCGCTCCCGGGACAGGGGGGTACCAAGAGACCCAGTACTTC

size: -
D: TRBD2
J: TRBJ2-1
V: TRBV11-3
CDR3: CASSLGTSPPYEQFF
DNA: TGTGCCAGCAGCTTAGGGACTAGTCCCCCGTATGAGCAGTTCTTC

size: -
D: -
J: TRBJ2-5
V: TRBV15
CDR3: CATSRELVGGYQETQYF
DNA: TGTGCCACCAGCAGAGAGTTGGTAGGGGGTTACCAAGAGACCCAGTACTTC

size: -
D: -
J: TRBJ1-5
V: TRBV11-2
CDR3: CASSLSGNNQPQHF
DNA: TGTGCCAGCAGCTTAAGCGGTAACAATCAGCCCCAGCATTTT

size: few
D: TRBD1
J: TRBJ1-4
V: TRBV30
CDR3: CASGVGTDEKLFF
DNA: TGTGCCTCTGGAGTTGGGACAGACGAAAAACTGTTTTTT

size: -
D: TRBD2
J: TRBJ2-2
V: TRBV19
CDR3: CASRARRGLAGVLGTGELFF
DNA: TGTGCCAGTAGGGCTAGAAGGGGACTAGCGGGAGTATTGGGAACCGGGGAGCTGTTTTTT

size: -
D: -
J: TRBJ2-3
V: TRBV30
CDR3: CAWSVLGRPDETQYF
DNA: TGTGCCTGGAGTGTACTCGGCAGGCCGGATGAAACGCAGTATTTT

size: -
D: -
J: TRBJ1-4
V: TRBV5-6
CDR3: CASSLQISRGEKLFF
DNA: TGTGCCAGCAGCCTACAGATATCTCGTGGGGAAAAACTGTTTTTT

size: -
D: TRBD1
J: TRBJ1-1
V: TRBV5-1
CDR3: CASSLVETGGTEAFF
DNA: TGCGCCAGCAGCTTGGTTGAGACAGGGGGGACTGAAGCTTTCTTT

size: -
D: TRBD1
J: TRBJ2-5
V: TRBV2
CDR3: CASTPRTGTEETQYF
DNA: TGTGCCAGCACCCCAAGGACAGGGACGGAGGAGACCCAGTACTTC

size: few
D: -
J: TRBJ1-6
V: TRBV9
CDR3: CASREDDGGNSPLHF
DNA: TGTGCCAGCAGAGAAGACGACGGGGGTAATTCACCCCTCCACTTT

size: -
D: TRBD2
J: TRBJ2-7
V: TRBV6-5
CDR3: CASSYGLAGDEQYF
DNA: TGTGCCAGCAGTTACGGTCTAGCGGGAGACGAGCAGTACTTC

size: few
D: TRBD1
J: TRBJ1-6
V: TRBV3-1/TRBV3-2
CDR3: CASSLQQGYNSPLHF
DNA: TGTGCCAGCAGCCTTCAACAGGGGTATAATTCACCCCTCCACTTT

size: -
D: -
J: TRBJ2-7
V: TRBV18
CDR3: CASSPLGDFYEQYF
DNA: TGTGCCAGCTCACCTCTCGGGGATTTTTACGAGCAGTACTTC

size: once
D: TRBD2
J: TRBJ2-5
V: TRBV4-2
CDR3: CASSQDRGLAVQETQYF
DNA: TGTGCCAGCAGCCAAGACCGAGGACTAGCGGTTCAAGAGACCCAGTACTTC

size: -
D: -
J: TRBJ1-1
V: TRBV27
CDR3: CASSLMGGANTEAFF
DNA: TGTGCCAGCAGTTTAATGGGGGGTGCTAACACTGAAGCTTTCTTT

size: -
D: TRBD2
J: TRBJ2-1
V: TRBV14
CDR3: CASSLTSGRSPWNEQFF
DNA: TGTGCCAGCAGCCTCACTAGCGGGAGGTCGCCCTGGAATGAGCAGTTCTTC

size: -
D: -
J: TRBJ1-3
V: TRBV4-2
CDR3: CASSREEGPGNTIYF
DNA: TGTGCCAGCAGCCGAGAGGAGGGTCCGGGAAACACCATATATTTT

size: -
D: -
J: TRBJ1-1
V: TRBV6-6
CDR3: CASRPISQGETEAFF
DNA: TGTGCCAGCAGACCTATAAGTCAGGGTGAAACTGAAGCTTTCTTT

size: -
D: TRBD1
J: TRBJ1-2
V: TRBV29-1
CDR3: CSVNRDRGADSYGYTF
DNA: TGCAGCGTCAACCGGGACAGGGGCGCTGATTCCTATGGCTACACCTTC

size: once
D: TRBD1
J: TRBJ2-1
V: TRBV7-3
CDR3: CASSSKGAREQFF
DNA: TGTGCCAGCAGCTCAAAGGGGGCCCGTGAGCAGTTCTTC

size: -
D: TRBD2
J: TRBJ2-3
V: TRBV19
CDR3: CASSRGVGKDTQYF
DNA: TGTGCCAGTAGTCGGGGGGTCGGAAAGGATACGCAGTATTTT

size: few
D: TRBD1
J: TRBJ1-4
V: TRBV11-3
CDR3: CASSHGTGDEKLFF
DNA: TGTGCCAGCAGCCACGGGACAGGGGATGAAAAACTGTTTTTT

size: many
D: -
J: TRBJ1-6
V: TRBV28
CDR3: CASSLRGYNSPLHF
DNA: TGTGCCAGCAGTCTCAGGGGCTACAATTCACCCCTCCACTTT

size: -
D: -
J: TRBJ2-7
V: TRBV7-9
CDR3: CASSLQSDEQYF
DNA: TGTGCCAGCAGCTTACAAAGCGACGAGCAGTACTTC

size: once
D: TRBD1
J: TRBJ1-5
V: TRBV6-5
CDR3: CASRKDRASNQPQHF
DNA: TGTGCCAGCAGGAAGGACAGGGCAAGCAATCAGCCCCAGCATTTT

size: -
D: TRBD1
J: TRBJ2-7
V: TRBV4-2
CDR3: CASSQRQGAGEQYF
DNA: TGTGCCAGCAGCCAAAGACAGGGGGCGGGCGAGCAGTACTTC

size: -
D: TRBD1
J: TRBJ2-1
V: TRBV4-3
CDR3: CASSQDVGQGVRNEQFF
DNA: TGCGCCAGCAGCCAAGATGTGGGACAGGGAGTAAGGAATGAGCAGTTCTTC

size: -
D: -
J: TRBJ2-5
V: TRBV30
CDR3: CAWTQGGQETQYF
DNA: TGTGCCTGGACTCAGGGGGGCCAAGAGACCCAGTACTTC

size: -
D: TRBD2
J: TRBJ2-7
V: TRBV2
CDR3: CASRLAGGTYEQYF
DNA: TGTGCCAGCCGACTAGCGGGAGGTACCTACGAGCAGTACTTC

size: many
D: -
J: TRBJ1-3
V: TRBV6-5
CDR3: CASRDFHNSGNTIYF
DNA: TGTGCCAGCAGAGATTTTCACAACTCTGGAAACACCATATATTTT

size: -
D: -
J: TRBJ2-1
V: TRBV20-1
CDR3: CSASVHSGINNEQFF
DNA: TGCAGTGCTAGTGTTCATAGCGGCATTAACAATGAGCAGTTCTTC

size: -
D: TRBD2
J: TRBJ2-1
V: TRBV6-5
CDR3: CASRWTSGSINEQFF
DNA: TGTGCCAGCAGATGGACTAGCGGGAGTATCAATGAGCAGTTCTTC

size: -
D: -
J: TRBJ2-1
V: TRBV13
CDR3: CASSAGRFSYNEQFF
DNA: TGTGCCAGCAGCGCAGGGAGGTTCTCCTACAATGAGCAGTTCTTC

size: -
D: TRBD2
J: TRBJ2-3
V: TRBV25-1
CDR3: CATHLVPSGFTDTQYF
DNA: TGTGCCACCCACCTGGTGCCTAGCGGCTTCACAGATACGCAGTATTTT

size: few
D: TRBD2
J: TRBJ2-3
V: TRBV6-1
CDR3: CASSEQAGGDTQYF
DNA: TGTGCCAGCAGTGAACAGGCGGGAGGAGATACGCAGTATTTT

size: -
D: -
J: TRBJ2-2
V: TRBV19
CDR3: CASTPGFGGELFF
DNA: TGTGCCAGTACCCCAGGGTTCGGCGGGGAGCTGTTTTTT

size: -
D: TRBD2
J: TRBJ2-5
V: TRBV18
CDR3: CASSPVWASGQETQYF
DNA: TGTGCCAGCTCACCCGTGTGGGCTAGCGGACAAGAGACCCAGTACTTC

size: once
D: TRBD2
J: TRBJ2-7
V: TRBV7-8
CDR3: CASSSTTSGLHF
DNA: TGTGCCAGCAGCTCGACGACTAGCGGGTTGCACTTC

size: -
D: -
J: TRBJ1-1
V: TRBV6-2/TRBV6-3
CDR3: CASSFKKNTEAFF
DNA: TGTGCCAGCAGTTTTAAAAAGAACACTGAAGCTTTCTTT

size: -
D: -
J: TRBJ2-1
V: TRBV24-1
CDR3: CATTKNGGPINEQFF
DNA: TGTGCCACAACAAAAAATGGAGGACCAATAAATGAGCAGTTCTTC

size: -
D: TRBD1
J: TRBJ1-1
V: TRBV9
CDR3: CASSGGDSMNTEAFF
DNA: TGTGCCAGCAGCGGGGGGGACAGTATGAACACTGAAGCTTTCTTT

size: -
D: -
J: TRBJ1-2
V: TRBV5-1
CDR3: CASSSGGGAGYGYTF
DNA: TGCGCCAGCAGCTCGGGAGGGGGGGCTGGCTATGGCTACACCTTC

size: once
D: TRBD2
J: TRBJ2-7
V: TRBV7-7
CDR3: CASSPAGSNQQYF
DNA: TGTGCCAGCAGCCCAGCGGGAAGTAATCAGCAGTACTTC

size: -
D: -
J: TRBJ2-3
V: TRBV18
CDR3: CASSPAGHTDTQYF
DNA: TGTGCCAGCTCACCGGCGGGTCATACAGATACGCAGTATTTT